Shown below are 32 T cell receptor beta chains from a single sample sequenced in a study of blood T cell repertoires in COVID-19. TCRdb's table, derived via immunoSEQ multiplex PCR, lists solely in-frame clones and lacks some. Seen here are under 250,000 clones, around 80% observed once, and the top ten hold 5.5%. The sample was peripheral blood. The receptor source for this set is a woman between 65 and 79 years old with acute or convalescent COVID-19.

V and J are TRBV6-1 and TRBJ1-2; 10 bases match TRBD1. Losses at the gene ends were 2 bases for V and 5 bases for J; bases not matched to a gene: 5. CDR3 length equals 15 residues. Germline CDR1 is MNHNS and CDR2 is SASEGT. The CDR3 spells CASSERDRGLYGYTF. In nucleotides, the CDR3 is TGTGCCAGCAGTGAAAGGGACAGGGGCTTATATGGCTACACCTTC.

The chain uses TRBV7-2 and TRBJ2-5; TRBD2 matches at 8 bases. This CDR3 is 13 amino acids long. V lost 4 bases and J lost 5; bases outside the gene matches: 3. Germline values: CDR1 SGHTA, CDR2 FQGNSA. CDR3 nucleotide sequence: TGTGCCAGCAGCTCGACTAGCGTGGAGACCCAGTACTTC. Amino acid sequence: CASSSTSVETQYF.

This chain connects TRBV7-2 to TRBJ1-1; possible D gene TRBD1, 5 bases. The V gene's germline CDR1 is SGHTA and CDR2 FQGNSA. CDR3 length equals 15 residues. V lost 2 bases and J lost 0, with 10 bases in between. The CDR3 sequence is CASSLNRGMNTEAFF. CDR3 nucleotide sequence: TGTGCCAGCAGCTTAAATAGGGGCATGAACACTGAAGCTTTCTTT. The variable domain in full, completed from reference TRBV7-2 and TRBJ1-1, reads GAGVSQSPSNKVTEKGKDVELRCDPISGHTALYWYRQSLGQGLEFLIYFQGNSAPDKSGLPSDRFSAERTGGSVSTLTIQRTQQEDSAVYLCASSLNRGMNTEAFFGQGTRLTVV.

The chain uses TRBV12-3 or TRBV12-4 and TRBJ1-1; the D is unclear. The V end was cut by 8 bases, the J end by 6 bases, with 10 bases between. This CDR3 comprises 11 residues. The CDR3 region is CASAQESEAFF. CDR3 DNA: TGTGCCAGCGCCCAAGAGTCTGAAGCTTTCTTT.

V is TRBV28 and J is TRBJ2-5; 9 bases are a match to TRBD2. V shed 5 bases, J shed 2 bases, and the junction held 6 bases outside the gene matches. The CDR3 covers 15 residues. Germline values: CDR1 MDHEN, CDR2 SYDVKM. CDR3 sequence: CASSGTSRAQETQYF. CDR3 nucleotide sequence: TGTGCCAGCAGTGGGACTAGCAGGGCACAAGAGACCCAGTACTTC. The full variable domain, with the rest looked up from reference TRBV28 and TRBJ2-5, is DVKVTQSSRYLVKRTGEKVFLECVQDMDHENMFWYRQDPGLGLRLIYFSYDVKMKEKGDIPEGYSVSREKKERFSLILESASTNQTSMYLCASSGTSRAQETQYFGPGTRLLVL.

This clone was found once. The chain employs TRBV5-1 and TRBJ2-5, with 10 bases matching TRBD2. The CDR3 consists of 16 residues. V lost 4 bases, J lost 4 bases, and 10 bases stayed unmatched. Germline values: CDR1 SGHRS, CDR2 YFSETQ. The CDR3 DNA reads TGCGCCAGCAGCATATTAGCGGGAGGAAACTCAGAGACCCAGTACTTC. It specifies CASSILAGGNSETQYF.

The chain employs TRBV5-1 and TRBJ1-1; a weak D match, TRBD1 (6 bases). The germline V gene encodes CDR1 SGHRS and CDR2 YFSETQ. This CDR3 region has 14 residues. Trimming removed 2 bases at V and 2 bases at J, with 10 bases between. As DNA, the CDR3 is TGCGCCAGCAGCTTCGGTGGGGGCAACACTGAAGCTTTCTTT. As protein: CASSFGGGNTEAFF.

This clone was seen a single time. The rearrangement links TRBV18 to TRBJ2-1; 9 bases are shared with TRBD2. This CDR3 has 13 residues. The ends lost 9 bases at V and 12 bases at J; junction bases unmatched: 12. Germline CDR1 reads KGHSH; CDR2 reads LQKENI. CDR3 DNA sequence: TGTGCCAGTACCGAGCTAGCGGGATTAACGCAGTTCTTC. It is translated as CASTELAGLTQFF.

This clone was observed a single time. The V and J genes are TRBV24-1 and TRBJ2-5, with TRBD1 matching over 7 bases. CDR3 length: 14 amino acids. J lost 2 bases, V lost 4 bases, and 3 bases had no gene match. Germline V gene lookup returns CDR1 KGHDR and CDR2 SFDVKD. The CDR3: CATSDRTGQETQYF. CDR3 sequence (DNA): TGTGCCACCAGTGACCGGACAGGTCAAGAGACCCAGTACTTC.

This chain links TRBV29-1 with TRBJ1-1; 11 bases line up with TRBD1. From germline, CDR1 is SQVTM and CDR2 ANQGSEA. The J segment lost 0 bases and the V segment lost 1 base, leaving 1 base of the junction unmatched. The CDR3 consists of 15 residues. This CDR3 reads CSVEGTGGMNTEAFF. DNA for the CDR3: TGCAGCGTTGAAGGGACAGGGGGCATGAACACTGAAGCTTTCTTT. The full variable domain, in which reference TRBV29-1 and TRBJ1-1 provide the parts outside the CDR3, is SAVISQKPSRDICQRGTSLTIQCQVDSQVTMMFWYRQQPGQSLTLIATANQGSEATYESGFVIDKFPISRPNLTFSTLTVSNMSPEDSSIYLCSVEGTGGMNTEAFFGQGTRLTVV.

The CDR3 loop reads CASSQEAGADGYGYTF. The CDR3 region has the DNA TGTGCCAGCAGCCAAGAGGCAGGGGCCGATGGGTATGGCTACACCTTC. V gene TRBV3-1 (or the pseudogene TRBV3-2) combines with J gene TRBJ1-2; D is possibly TRBD1 (6 bases). Germline V lookup: CDR1 LGHDT, CDR2 YNNKEL (reference sequence). The CDR3 consists of 16 residues. V gave up 0 bases and J gave up 5 bases, with 16 bases separating them.

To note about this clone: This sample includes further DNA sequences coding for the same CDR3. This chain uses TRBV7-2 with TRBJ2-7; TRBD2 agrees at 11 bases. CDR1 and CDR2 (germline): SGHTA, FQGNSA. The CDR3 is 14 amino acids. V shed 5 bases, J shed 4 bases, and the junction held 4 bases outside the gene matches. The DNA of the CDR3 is TGTGCCAGCAGCCCAGGACTAGCGGGTTACGAGCAGTACTTC. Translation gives CASSPGLAGYEQYF.

CDR3 sequence: CASSQLSSGYEQYF. The CDR3 bases are TGTGCCAGCAGCCAACTGTCTAGCGGCTACGAGCAGTACTTC. The chain has TRBV11-2 and TRBJ2-7; 7 nucleotides line up with TRBD2. CDR1 SGHAT and CDR2 FQNNGV come from the germline V gene. CDR3 length: 14 residues. Trimming at V came to 5 bases and at J to 3 bases, leaving 7 bases not matched to a gene.

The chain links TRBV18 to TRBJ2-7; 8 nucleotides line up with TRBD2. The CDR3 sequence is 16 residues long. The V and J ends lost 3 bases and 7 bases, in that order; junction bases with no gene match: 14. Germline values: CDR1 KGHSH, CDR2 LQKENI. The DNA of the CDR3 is TGTGCCAGCTCACCGAGGACCAGCGGGAGAAGTGGAGAGCAGTACTTC. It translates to CASSPRTSGRSGEQYF.

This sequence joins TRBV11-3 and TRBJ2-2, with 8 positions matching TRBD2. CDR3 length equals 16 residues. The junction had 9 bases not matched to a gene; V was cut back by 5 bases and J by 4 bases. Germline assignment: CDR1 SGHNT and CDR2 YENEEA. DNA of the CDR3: TGTGCCAGCAGCCCCTGGACTAGCCAAGTCACCGGGGAGCTGTTTTTT. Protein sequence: CASSPWTSQVTGELFF.

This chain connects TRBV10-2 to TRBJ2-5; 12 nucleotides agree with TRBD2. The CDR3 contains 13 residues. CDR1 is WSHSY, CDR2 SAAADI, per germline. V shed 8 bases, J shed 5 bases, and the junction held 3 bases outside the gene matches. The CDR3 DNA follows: TGCGCCAGCCTGACTAGCGGGAGCGAGACCCAGTACTTC. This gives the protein CASLTSGSETQYF.

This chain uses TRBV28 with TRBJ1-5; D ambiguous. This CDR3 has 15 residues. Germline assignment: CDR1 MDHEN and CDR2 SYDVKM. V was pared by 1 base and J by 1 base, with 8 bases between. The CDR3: CASSLLEDSNQPQHF. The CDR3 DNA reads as TGTGCCAGCAGTTTATTGGAGGACAGCAATCAGCCCCAGCATTTT. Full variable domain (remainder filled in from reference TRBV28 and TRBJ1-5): DVKVTQSSRYLVKRTGEKVFLECVQDMDHENMFWYRQDPGLGLRLIYFSYDVKMKEKGDIPEGYSVSREKKERFSLILESASTNQTSMYLCASSLLEDSNQPQHFGDGTRLSIL.

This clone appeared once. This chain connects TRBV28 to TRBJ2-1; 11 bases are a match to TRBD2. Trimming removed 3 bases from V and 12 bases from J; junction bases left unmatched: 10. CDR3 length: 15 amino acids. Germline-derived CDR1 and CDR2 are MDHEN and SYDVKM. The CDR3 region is CASSLYSGGDGVQFF. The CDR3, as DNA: TGTGCCAGCAGTTTGTATAGCGGGGGGGATGGGGTGCAGTTCTTC.

The DNA for the CDR3 is TGTGCCAGTAGTTCCCCGGGATTAGAAGCTTTCTTT. Its protein is CASSSPGLEAFF. The chain combines TRBV19 with TRBJ1-1, with D unclear. The V end was cut by 5 bases, the J end by 8 bases, with 12 bases between. Germline CDR1 is LNHDA and CDR2 is SQIVND (reference sequence). The CDR3 consists of 12 residues.

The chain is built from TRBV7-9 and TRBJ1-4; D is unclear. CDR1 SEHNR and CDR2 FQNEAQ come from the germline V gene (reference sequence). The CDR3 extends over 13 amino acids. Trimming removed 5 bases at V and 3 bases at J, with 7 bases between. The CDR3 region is CASSRSPNEKLFF. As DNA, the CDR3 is TGTGCCAGCAGCCGTAGTCCTAATGAAAAACTGTTTTTT.

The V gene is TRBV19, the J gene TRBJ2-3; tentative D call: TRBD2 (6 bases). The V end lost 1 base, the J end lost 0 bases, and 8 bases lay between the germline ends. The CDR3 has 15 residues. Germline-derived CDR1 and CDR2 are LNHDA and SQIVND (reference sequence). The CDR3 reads CASSIAGTSTDTQYF. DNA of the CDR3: TGTGCCAGTAGTATAGCCGGGACTAGCACAGATACGCAGTATTTT.

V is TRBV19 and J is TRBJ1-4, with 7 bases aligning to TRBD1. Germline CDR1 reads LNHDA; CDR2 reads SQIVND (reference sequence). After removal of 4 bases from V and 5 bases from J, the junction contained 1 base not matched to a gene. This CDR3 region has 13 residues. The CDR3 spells CASSRGQNEKLFF. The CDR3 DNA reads TGTGCCAGTAGTAGGGGACAGAATGAAAAACTGTTTTTT.

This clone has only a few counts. Here the CDR3 DNA reads TGTGCCAGCAGCCACAGGGACATTCAGTACTTC. It encodes CASSHRDIQYF. V and J are TRBV14 and TRBJ2-4, with D perhaps matching TRBD1 (5 bases). Trimming removed 3 bases at V and 8 bases at J, with 5 bases between. Germline values: CDR1 SGHDN, CDR2 FVKESK. The CDR3 totals 11 residues. Full variable domain (rest looked up from reference TRBV14 and TRBJ2-4): EAGVTQFPSHSVIEKGQTVTLRCDPISGHDNLYWYRRVMGKEIKFLLHFVKESKQDESGMPNNRFLAERTGGTYSTLKVQPAELEDSGVYFCASSHRDIQYFGAGTRLSVL.

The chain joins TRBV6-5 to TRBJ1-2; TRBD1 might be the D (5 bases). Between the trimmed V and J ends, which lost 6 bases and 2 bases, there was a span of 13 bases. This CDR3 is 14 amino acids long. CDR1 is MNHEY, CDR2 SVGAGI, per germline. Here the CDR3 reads CASSPQEGNYGYTF. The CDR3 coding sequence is TGTGCCAGCAGCCCCCAGGAGGGGAACTATGGCTACACCTTC.

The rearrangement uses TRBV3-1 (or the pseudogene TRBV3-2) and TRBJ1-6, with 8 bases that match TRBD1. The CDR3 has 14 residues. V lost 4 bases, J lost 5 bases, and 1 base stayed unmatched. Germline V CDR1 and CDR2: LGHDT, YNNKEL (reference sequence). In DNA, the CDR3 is TGTGCCAGCAGCCTACAGGGGGATAATTCACCCCTCCACTTT. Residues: CASSLQGDNSPLHF.

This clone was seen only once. The CDR3 nucleotides are TGTGCCAGTAGTATTGGTTTGGGACAGCTAGGAGGAGGGATCTATGGCTACACCTTC. Encoded protein: CASSIGLGQLGGGIYGYTF. The genes are TRBV19 and TRBJ1-2; 7 bases map to TRBD1. V lost 3 bases, J lost 4 bases, and 20 bases stayed unmatched. The CDR3 length is 19 residues. The V gene's germline CDR1 is LNHDA and CDR2 SQIVND (reference sequence).

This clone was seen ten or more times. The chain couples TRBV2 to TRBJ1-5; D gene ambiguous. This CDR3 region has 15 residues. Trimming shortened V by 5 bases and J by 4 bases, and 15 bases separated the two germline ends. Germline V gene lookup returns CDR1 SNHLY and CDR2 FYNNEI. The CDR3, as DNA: TGTGCCAGCAGTAAGGAGGGTGATCGGAATCAGCCCCAGCATTTT. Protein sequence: CASSKEGDRNQPQHF.

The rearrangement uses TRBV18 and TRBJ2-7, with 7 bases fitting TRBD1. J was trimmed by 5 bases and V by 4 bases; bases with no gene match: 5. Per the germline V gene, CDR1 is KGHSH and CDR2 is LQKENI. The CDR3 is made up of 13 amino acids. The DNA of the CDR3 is TGTGCCAGCTCACTCGACAGGGAACACGAGCAGTACTTC. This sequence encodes CASSLDREHEQYF.

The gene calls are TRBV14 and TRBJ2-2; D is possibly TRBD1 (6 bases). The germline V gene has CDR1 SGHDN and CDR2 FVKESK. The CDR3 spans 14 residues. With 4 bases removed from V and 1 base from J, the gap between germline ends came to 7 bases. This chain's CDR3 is CASSLRGNTGELFF. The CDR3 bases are TGTGCCAGCAGCCTCAGGGGGAACACCGGGGAGCTGTTTTTT.

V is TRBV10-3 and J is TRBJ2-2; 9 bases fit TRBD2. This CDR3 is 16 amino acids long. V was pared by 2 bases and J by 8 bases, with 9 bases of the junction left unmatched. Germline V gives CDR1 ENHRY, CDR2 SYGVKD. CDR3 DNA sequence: TGTGCCATCAGTGAGGAGAATAGCGGGAGCTCTGGGGAGCTGTTTTTT. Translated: CAISEENSGSSGELFF.

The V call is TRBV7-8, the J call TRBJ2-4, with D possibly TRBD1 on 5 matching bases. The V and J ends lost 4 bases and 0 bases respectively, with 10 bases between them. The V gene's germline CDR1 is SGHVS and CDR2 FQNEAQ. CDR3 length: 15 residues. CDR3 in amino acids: CASSSDSRAKNIQYF. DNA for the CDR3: TGTGCCAGCAGCTCAGACAGCAGAGCCAAAAACATTCAGTACTTC.

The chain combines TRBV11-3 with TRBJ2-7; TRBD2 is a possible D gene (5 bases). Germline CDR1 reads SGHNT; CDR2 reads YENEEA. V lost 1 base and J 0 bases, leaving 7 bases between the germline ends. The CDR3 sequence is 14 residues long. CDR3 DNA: TGTGCCAGCAGCTTAGGAGGGAGCTCCTACGAGCAGTACTTC. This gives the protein CASSLGGSSYEQYF. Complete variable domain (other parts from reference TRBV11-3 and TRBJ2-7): EAGVVQSPRYKIIEKKQPVAFWCNPISGHNTLYWYLQNLGQGPELLIRYENEEAVDDSQLPKDRFSAERLKGVDSTLKIQPAELGDSAVYLCASSLGGSSYEQYFGPGTRLTVT.